The 8 T cell receptor beta chains below all came from one sample that was sequenced in a study of T cell responses to AZD1222 COVID-19 vaccine. Profiled with immunoSEQ multiplex PCR; TCRdb holds only in-frame clones, not every one. There are approximately 130,000 clones in the sample; 85% to 95% occur only once, and about 1% lies in the top ten. The sample consisted of peripheral blood, taken on day 0 of AZD1222 vaccination. Source of these receptors: an adult in good health.

The rearrangement joins TRBV27 to TRBJ2-2, with D maybe TRBD2 (6 bases). V was trimmed by 3 bases and J by 6 bases, leaving 14 bases between them. CDR3 length equals 15 residues. Germline CDR1 MNHEY, CDR2 SMNVEV (reference sequence). CDR3 residues: CASSLFREVPGELFF. CDR3 bases: TGTGCCAGCAGTTTGTTCAGGGAGGTGCCCGGGGAGCTGTTTTTT.

This sequence joins TRBV11-1 and TRBJ1-2; D remains ambiguous. With 1 base removed from V and 5 bases from J, the gap between germline ends came to 17 bases. The CDR3 covers 16 residues. Germline CDR1 reads SGHAT; CDR2 reads FQDESV (reference sequence). For the CDR3, the DNA is TGTGCCAGCAGCTTAGTGGGTCCCGTCGTCTTGTATGGCTACACCTTC. This sequence encodes CASSLVGPVVLYGYTF.

The J gene is TRBJ1-5, the V gene TRBV7-2; TRBD1 aligns across 8 bases. The CDR3 has 14 amino acids. Looked up from germline, CDR1 is SGHTA and CDR2 is FQGNSA. Trimming took 5 bases from V and 5 from J; bases not matched to a gene: 5. The DNA for the CDR3 is TGTGCCAGCAGCCAGACAGGGGCCTATCAGCCCCAGCATTTT. This codes for CASSQTGAYQPQHF.

In this sample, this clone turned up once. The sample holds other DNA sequences that translate to the same CDR3. J is TRBJ1-1 and V is TRBV3-1 (or the pseudogene TRBV3-2); D gene ambiguous. V was shortened by 3 bases and J by 5 bases, with 4 bases between the two germline ends. Germline loops: CDR1 LGHDT, CDR2 YNNKEL (reference sequence). The CDR3 covers 11 residues. The CDR3 DNA reads TGTGCCAGCAGCCATCTGACTGAAGCTTTCTTT. It is translated as CASSHLTEAFF.

V and J are TRBV4-1 and TRBJ1-2, with D perhaps matching TRBD1 (6 bases). V lost 2 bases, J lost 5 bases, and 24 bases lay in between. The CDR3 runs to 18 residues. Germline lookup yields CDR1 MGHRA and CDR2 YSYEKL. The CDR3 spells CASSQHIMETGHYYGYTF. The CDR3 DNA is TGCGCCAGCAGCCAACATATAATGGAGACAGGTCACTATTATGGCTACACCTTC.

The CDR3 sequence is CASSYTLQVEAFF. DNA for the CDR3: TGTGCCAGCAGTTACACCTTACAGGTGGAAGCTTTCTTT. The chain combines TRBV6-5 with TRBJ1-1, with D perhaps matching TRBD1 (5 bases). Germline CDR1 is MNHEY and CDR2 is SVGAGI. V lost 2 bases, J lost 8 bases, and 12 bases lay in between. The length of the CDR3 is 13 residues.

V usage is TRBV7-6 and J usage is TRBJ2-3, with D uncertain. This CDR3 region has 12 residues. Deletions cut 5 bases from V and 6 bases from J, with 9 bases between. From germline, CDR1 is SGHVS and CDR2 FNYEAQ. The CDR3 here is CASSPHGDTQYF. In DNA, the CDR3 is TGTGCCAGCAGCCCCCACGGGGATACGCAGTATTTT.

This clone was recorded only once. V usage is TRBV19 and J usage is TRBJ1-1; D is uncertain. Germline-derived CDR1 and CDR2 are LNHDA and SQIVND (reference sequence). The germline V and J ends were trimmed by 3 bases and 1 base, with 6 bases remaining between them. This CDR3 comprises 13 residues. This chain's CDR3 is CASSILENTEAFF. DNA of the CDR3: TGTGCCAGTAGTATTTTGGAGAACACTGAAGCTTTCTTT. The full variable domain, with the rest looked up from reference TRBV19 and TRBJ1-1, is DGGITQSPKYLFRKEGQNVTLSCEQNLNHDAMYWYRQDPGQGLRLIYYSQIVNDFQKGDIAEGYSVSREKKESFPLTVTSAQKNPTAFYLCASSILENTEAFFGQGTRLTVV.